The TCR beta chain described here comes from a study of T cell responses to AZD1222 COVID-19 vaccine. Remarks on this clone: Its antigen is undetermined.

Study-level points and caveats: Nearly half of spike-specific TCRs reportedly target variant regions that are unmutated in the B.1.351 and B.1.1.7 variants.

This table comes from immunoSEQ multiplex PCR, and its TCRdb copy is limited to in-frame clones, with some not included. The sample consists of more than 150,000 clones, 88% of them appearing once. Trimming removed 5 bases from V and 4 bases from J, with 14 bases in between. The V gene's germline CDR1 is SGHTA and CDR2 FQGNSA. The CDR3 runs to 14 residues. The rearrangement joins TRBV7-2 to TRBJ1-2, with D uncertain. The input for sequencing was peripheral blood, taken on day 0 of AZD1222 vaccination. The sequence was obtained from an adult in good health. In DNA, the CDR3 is TGTGCCAGCAGCATGTCCGGTCGGACCTATGGCTACACCTTC. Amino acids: CASSMSGRTYGYTF.